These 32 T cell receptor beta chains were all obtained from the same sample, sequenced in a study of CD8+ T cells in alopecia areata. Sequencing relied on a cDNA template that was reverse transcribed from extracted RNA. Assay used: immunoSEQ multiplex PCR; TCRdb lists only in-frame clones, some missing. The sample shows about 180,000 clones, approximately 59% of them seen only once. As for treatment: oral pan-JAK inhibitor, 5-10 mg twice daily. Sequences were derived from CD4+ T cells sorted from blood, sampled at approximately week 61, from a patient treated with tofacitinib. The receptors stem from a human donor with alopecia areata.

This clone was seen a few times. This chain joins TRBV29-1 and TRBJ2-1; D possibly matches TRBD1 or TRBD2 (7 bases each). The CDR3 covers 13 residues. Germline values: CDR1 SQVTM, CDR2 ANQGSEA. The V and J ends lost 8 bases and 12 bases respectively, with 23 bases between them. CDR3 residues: CSTQRGRGSRQFF. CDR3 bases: TGCAGCACTCAGAGGGGGCGGGGGAGCCGGCAGTTCTTC.

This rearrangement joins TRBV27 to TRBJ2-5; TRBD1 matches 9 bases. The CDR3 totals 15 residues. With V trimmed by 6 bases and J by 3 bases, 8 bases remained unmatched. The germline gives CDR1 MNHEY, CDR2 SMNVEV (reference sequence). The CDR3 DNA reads TGTGCCAGCAGCTACATTGGGACAGGGAAAGAGACCCAGTACTTC. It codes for CASSYIGTGKETQYF.

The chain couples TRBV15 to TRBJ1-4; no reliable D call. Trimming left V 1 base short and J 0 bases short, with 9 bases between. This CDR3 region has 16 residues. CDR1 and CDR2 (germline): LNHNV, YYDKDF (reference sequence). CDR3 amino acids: CATSRGEAATNEKLFF. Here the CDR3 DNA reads TGTGCCACCAGCAGAGGGGAGGCAGCAACTAATGAAAAACTGTTTTTT.

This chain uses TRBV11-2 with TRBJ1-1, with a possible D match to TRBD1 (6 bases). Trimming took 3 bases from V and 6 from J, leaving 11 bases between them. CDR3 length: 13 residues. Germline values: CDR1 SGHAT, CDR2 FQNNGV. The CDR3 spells CASSFQGFSEAFF. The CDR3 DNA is TGTGCCAGCAGCTTCCAGGGGTTCTCTGAAGCTTTCTTT.

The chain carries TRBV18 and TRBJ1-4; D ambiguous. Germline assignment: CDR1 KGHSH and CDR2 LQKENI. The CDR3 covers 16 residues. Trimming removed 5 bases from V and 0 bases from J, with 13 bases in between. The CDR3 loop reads CASSTAAVSTNEKLFF. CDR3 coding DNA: TGTGCCAGCTCAACGGCCGCAGTCTCAACTAATGAAAAACTGTTTTTT. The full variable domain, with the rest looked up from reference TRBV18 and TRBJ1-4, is NAGVMQNPRHLVRRRGQEARLRCSPMKGHSHVYWYRQLPEEGLKFMVYLQKENIIDESGMPKERFSAEFPKEGPSILRIQQVVRGDSAAYFCASSTAAVSTNEKLFFGSGTQLSVL.

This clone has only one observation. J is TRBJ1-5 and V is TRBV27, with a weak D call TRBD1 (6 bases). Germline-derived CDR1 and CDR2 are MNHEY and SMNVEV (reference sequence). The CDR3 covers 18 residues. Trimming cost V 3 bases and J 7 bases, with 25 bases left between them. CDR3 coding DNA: TGTGCCAGCAGTTTCCCAAGGGGCCCGGGACATCACGAACAGCCCCAGCATTTT. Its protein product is CASSFPRGPGHHEQPQHF.

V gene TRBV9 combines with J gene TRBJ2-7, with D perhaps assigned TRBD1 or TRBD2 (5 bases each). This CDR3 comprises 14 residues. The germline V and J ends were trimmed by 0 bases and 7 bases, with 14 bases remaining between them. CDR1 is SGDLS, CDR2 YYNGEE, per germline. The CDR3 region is CASSVGSGTGEQYF. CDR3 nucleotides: TGTGCCAGCAGCGTAGGTTCGGGGACGGGGGAGCAGTACTTC.

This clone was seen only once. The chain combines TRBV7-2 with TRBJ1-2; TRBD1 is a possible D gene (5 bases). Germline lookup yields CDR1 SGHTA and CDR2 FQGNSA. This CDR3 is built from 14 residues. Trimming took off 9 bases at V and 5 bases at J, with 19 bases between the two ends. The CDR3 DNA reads TGTGCCAGTTCGACAGCGAAGGTGGGATATGGCTACACCTTC. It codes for CASSTAKVGYGYTF. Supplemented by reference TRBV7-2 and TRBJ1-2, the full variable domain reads GAGVSQSPSNKVTEKGKDVELRCDPISGHTALYWYRQSLGQGLEFLIYFQGNSAPDKSGLPSDRFSAERTGGSVSTLTIQRTQQEDSAVYLCASSTAKVGYGYTFGSGTRLTVV.

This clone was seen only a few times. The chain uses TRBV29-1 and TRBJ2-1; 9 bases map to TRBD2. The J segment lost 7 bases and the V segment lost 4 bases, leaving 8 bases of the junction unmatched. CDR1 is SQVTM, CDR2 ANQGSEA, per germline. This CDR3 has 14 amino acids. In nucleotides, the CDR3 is TGCAGCGTTGTAAAGCGGGGGGCCTGGAATGAGCAGTTCTTC. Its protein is CSVVKRGAWNEQFF.

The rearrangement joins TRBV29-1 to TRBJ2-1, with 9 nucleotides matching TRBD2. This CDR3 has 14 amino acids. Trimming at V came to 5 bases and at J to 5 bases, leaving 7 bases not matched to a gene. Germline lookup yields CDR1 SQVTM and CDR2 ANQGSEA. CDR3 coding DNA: TGCAGCGTTCATAAAAGACTAGCGGACAATGAGCAGTTCTTC. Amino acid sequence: CSVHKRLADNEQFF.

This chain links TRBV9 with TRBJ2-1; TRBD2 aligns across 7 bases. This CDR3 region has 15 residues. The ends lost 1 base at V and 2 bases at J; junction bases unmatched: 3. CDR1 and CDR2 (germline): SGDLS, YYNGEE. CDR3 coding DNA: TGTGCCAGCAGCGTATCTAGCGGCGCCTACAATGAGCAGTTCTTC. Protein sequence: CASSVSSGAYNEQFF. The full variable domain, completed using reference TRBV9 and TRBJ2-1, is DSGVTQTPKHLITATGQRVTLRCSPRSGDLSVYWYQQSLDQGLQFLIQYYNGEERAKGNILERFSAQQFPDLHSELNLSSLELGDSALYFCASSVSSGAYNEQFFGPGTRLTVL.

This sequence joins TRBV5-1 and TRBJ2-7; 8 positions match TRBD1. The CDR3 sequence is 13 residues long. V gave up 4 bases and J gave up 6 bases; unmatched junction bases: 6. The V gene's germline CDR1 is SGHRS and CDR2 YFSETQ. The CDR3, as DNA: TGCGCCAGCAGCGTGGACAGGGACGGCGAGCAGTACTTC. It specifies CASSVDRDGEQYF.

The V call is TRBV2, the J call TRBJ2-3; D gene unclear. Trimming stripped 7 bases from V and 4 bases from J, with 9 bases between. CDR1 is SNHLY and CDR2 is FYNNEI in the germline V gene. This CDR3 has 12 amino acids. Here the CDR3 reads CASTPSPDTQYF. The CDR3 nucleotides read TGTGCCAGCACCCCAAGTCCAGATACGCAGTATTTT.

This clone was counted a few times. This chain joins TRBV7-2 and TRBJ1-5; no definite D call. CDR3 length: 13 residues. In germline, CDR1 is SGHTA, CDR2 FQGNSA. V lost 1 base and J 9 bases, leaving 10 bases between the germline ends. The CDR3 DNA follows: TGTGCCAGCAGCTTAGATGGCACACGGCCCCAGCATTTT. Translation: CASSLDGTRPQHF.

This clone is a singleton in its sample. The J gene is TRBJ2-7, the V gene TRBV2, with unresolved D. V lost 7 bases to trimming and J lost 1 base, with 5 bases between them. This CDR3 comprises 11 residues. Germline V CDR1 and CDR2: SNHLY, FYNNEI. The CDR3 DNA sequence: TGTGCCAGCACGTCTTCCTACGAGCAGTACTTC. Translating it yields CASTSSYEQYF.

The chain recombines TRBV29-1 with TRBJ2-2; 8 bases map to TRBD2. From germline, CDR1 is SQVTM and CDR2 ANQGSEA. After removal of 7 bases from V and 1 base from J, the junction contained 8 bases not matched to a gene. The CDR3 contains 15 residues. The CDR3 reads CSARGGRVNTGELFF. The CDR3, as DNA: TGCAGCGCCCGGGGGGGCAGGGTGAACACCGGGGAGCTGTTTTTT.

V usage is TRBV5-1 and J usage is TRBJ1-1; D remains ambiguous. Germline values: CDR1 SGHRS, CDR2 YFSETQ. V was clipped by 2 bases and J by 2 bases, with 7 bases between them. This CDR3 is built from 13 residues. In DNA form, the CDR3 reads TGCGCCAGCAGCTTACAGTTTAACACTGAAGCTTTCTTT. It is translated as CASSLQFNTEAFF.

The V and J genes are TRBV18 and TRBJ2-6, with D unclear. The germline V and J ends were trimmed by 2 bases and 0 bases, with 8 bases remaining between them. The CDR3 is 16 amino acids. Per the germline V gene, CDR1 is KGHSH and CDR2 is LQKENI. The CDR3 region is CASSPSERSGANVLTF. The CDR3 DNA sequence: TGTGCCAGCTCACCAAGTGAACGCTCTGGGGCCAACGTCCTGACTTTC.

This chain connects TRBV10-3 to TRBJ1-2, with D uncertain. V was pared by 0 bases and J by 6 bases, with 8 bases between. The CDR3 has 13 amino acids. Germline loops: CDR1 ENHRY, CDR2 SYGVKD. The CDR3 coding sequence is TGTGCCATCAGTGAGTCGACTGGGGATGGCTACACCTTC. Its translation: CAISESTGDGYTF.

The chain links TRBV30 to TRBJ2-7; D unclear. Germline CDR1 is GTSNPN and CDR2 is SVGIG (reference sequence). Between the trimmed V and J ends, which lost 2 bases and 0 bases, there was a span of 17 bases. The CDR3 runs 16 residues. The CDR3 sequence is CAWSPPMGSSSYEQYF. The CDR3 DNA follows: TGTGCCTGGAGTCCCCCGATGGGGTCCAGCTCCTACGAGCAGTACTTC.

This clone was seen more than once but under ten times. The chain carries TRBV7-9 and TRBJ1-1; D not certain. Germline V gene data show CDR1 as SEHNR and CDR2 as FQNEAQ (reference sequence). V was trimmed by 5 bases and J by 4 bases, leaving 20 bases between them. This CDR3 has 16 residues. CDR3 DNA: TGTGCCAGCAGCCAAGCACTATGGTCCAGCACCACTGAAGCTTTCTTT. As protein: CASSQALWSSTTEAFF.

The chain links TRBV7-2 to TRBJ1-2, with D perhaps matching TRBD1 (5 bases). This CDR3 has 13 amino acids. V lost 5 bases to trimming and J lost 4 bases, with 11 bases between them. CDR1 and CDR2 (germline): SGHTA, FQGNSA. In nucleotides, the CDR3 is TGTGCCAGCAGCATACAGGTTGCCTATGGCTACACCTTC. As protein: CASSIQVAYGYTF.

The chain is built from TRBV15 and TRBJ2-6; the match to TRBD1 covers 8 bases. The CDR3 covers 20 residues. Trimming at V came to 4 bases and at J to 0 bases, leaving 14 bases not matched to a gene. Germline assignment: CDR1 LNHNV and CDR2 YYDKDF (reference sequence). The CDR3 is CATSTFPQGQVYSGANVLTF. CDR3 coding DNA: TGTGCCACCAGCACCTTCCCTCAGGGACAGGTTTACTCTGGGGCCAACGTCCTGACTTTC.

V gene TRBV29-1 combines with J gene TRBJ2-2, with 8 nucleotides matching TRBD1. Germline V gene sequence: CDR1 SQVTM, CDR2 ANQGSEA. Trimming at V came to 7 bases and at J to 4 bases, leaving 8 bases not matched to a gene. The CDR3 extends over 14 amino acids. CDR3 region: CSGGQGSGTGELFF. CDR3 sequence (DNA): TGCAGCGGAGGACAGGGTTCAGGCACCGGGGAGCTGTTTTTT.

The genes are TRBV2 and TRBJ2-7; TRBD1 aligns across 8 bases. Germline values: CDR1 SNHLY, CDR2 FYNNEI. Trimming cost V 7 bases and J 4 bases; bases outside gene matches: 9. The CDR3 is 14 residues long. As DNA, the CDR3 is TGTGCCAGCAATCCCGGCAGGGGGCGATACGAGCAGTACTTC. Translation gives CASNPGRGRYEQYF.

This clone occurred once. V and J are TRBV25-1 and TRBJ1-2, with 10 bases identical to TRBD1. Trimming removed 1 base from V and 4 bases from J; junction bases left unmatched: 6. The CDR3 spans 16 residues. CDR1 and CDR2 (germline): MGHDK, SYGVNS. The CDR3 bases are TGTGCCAGCAGTGAATTGGTGGGGACAGGGGCCTATGGCTACACCTTC. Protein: CASSELVGTGAYGYTF.

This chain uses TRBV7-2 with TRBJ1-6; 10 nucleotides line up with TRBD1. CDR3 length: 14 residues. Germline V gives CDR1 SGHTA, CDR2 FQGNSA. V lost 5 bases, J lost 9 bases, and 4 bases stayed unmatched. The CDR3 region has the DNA TGTGCCAGCAGCCCGACAGGGGGCGGTTCACCCCTCCACTTT. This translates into CASSPTGGGSPLHF.

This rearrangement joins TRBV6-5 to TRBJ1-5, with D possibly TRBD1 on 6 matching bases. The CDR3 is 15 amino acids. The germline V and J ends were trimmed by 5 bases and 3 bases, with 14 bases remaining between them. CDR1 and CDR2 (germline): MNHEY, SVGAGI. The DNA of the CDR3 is TGTGCCAGCAGTCAAGTTCAGGGGTCCAATCAGCCCCAGCATTTT. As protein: CASSQVQGSNQPQHF.

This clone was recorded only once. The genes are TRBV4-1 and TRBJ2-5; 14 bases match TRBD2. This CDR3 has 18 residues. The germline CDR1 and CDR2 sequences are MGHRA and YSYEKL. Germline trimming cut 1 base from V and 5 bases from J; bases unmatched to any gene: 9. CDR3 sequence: CASSQVETSGGAVETQYF. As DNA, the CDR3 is TGCGCCAGCAGCCAAGTTGAGACTAGCGGGGGGGCCGTTGAGACCCAGTACTTC.

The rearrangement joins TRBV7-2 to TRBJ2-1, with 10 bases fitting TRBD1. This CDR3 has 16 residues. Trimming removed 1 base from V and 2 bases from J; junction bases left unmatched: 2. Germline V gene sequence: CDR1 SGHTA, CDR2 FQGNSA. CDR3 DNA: TGTGCCAGCAGCTTAGGGGGACAGGGGCCCTACAATGAGCAGTTCTTC. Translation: CASSLGGQGPYNEQFF.

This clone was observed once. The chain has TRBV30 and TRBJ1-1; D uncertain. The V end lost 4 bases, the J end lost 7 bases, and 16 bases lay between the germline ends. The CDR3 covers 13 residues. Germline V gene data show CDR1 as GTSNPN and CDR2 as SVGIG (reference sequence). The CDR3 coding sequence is TGTGCCTGGACCAGGACGGCTGCCGGTGAAGCTTTCTTT. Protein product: CAWTRTAAGEAFF.

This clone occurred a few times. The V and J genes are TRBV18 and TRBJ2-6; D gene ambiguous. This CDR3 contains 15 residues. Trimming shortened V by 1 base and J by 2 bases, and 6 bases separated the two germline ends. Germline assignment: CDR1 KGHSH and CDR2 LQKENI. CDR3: CASSPRSPGANVLTF. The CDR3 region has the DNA TGTGCCAGCTCACCACGAAGCCCTGGGGCCAACGTCCTGACTTTC.